The clone carrying this T cell receptor beta chain was seen a few times. Its target is unknown. This entry belongs to a study of post-analysis software for immune sequencing data. Whole-study context: Progressive-relapsing, secondary progressive and relapsing-remitting multiple sclerosis were among the disease courses included.

V was clipped by 3 bases and J by 0 bases, with 8 bases between them. The germline V gene encodes CDR1 DFQATT and CDR2 SNEGSKA (reference sequence). CDR3 size: 13 residues. Unique molecular identifiers featured in each of the TCR beta cDNA libraries. TCRdb re-derived calls from the PCR reads in MiXCR, one entry per CDR3 protein. The sample yields more than 450,000 distinct CDR3 sequences, roughly 34% seen once. Study-level results: F measure showed strong co-clustering of same-batch samples. Four or five TRBV segments (TRBV5-6, TRBV5-1 and TRBV20-1 among them) occurred more frequently in patients than in controls.

The sequence was collected from a girl aged 2-17 years with multiple sclerosis. Sequencing used blood. This chain uses TRBV20-1 with TRBJ1-2; D unclear. CDR3 loop: CSASWSPNYGYTF. DNA of the CDR3: TGCAGTGCTAGTTGGTCTCCTAACTATGGCTACACCTTC.